The clone carrying this T cell receptor (beta chain) was detected a few times. The antigen is undetermined. This specimen belongs to a study of cytomegalovirus exposure and HLA in healthy donors. The PCR made use of 60 Vbeta and 13 Jbeta primers. Only in-frame clones appear in the TCRdb table, and some are missing; sequencing was by immunoSEQ multiplex PCR. The table lists 200,000 or so clones, less than 90% of them singletons. CDR1 SGHTA and CDR2 FQGTGA come from the germline V gene. The length of the CDR3 is 16 residues. V shed 5 bases and J 1 base; nucleotides not matched to a gene: 9. Findings of the study overall: Within an earlier analysis, most TCR beta V segments proved productive either about 87% or about 30% of the time.

Sequenced: PBMCs. This TCR was sampled from a boy between 5 and 17 years old in good health and CMV-seronegative. V is TRBV7-3 and J is TRBJ2-3; 7 bases are shared with TRBD2. The chain's CDR3 is CASSPVFTSGTDTQYF. The DNA for the CDR3 is TGTGCCAGCAGCCCCGTATTTACTAGCGGCACAGATACGCAGTATTTT. Full variable domain (remainder filled in from reference TRBV7-3 and TRBJ2-3): GAGVSQTPSNKVTEKGKYVELRCDPISGHTALYWYRQSLGQGPEFLIYFQGTGAADDSGLPNDRFFAVRPEGSVSTLKIQRTERGDSAVYLCASSPVFTSGTDTQYFGPGTRLTVL.